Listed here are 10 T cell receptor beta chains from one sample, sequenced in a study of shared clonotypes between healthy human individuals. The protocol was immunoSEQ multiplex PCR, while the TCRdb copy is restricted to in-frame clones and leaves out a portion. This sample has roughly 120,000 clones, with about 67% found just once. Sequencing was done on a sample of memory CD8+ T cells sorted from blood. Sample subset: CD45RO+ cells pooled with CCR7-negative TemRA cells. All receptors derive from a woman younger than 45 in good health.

CDR3 nucleotides: TGTGCCAGCAGCCATCTTGGGGACACGGGGTTCCCCTACGAGCAGTACTTC. Translation gives CASSHLGDTGFPYEQYF. The chain carries TRBV27 and TRBJ2-7; the D gene is possibly TRBD1 (6 bases). Germline V lookup: CDR1 MNHEY, CDR2 SMNVEV (reference sequence). The CDR3 sequence is 17 residues long. Deletions cut 6 bases from V and 2 bases from J, with 23 bases between.

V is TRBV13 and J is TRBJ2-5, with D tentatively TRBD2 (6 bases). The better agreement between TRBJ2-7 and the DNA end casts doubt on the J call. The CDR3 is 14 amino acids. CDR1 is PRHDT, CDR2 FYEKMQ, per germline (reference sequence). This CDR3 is CASSLAAGNYEQYF. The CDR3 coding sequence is TGTGCCAGCAGCTTAGCAGCGGGTAATTACGAGCAGTACTTC.

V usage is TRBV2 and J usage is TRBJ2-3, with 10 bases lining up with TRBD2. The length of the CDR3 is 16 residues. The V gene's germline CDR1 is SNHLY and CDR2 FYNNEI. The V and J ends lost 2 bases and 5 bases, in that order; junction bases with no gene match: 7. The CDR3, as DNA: TGTGCCAGCAGTGAAAGGTCTAGCGGGAGTTTAGATACGCAGTATTTT. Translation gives CASSERSSGSLDTQYF.

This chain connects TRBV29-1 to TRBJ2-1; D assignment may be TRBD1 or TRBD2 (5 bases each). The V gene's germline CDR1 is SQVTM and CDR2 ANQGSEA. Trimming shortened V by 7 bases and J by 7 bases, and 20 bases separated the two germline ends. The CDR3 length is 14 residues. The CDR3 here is CSANPGTAWNEQFF. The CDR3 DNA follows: TGCAGCGCAAATCCAGGGACGGCTTGGAATGAGCAGTTCTTC.

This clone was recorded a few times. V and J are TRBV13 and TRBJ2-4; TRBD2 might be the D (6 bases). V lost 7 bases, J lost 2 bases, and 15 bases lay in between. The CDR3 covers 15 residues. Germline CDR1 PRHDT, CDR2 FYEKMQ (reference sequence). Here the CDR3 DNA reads TGTGCCAGCAAGGTCCGGGGAGGTACCAAAAACATTCAGTACTTC. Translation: CASKVRGGTKNIQYF.

The CDR3 DNA follows: TGCGCCAGCAGGCGGTCCTCCTACGAGCAGTACTTC. Translated: CASRRSSYEQYF. The rearrangement links TRBV5-1 to TRBJ2-7; D gene uncertain. With 5 bases removed from V and 0 bases from J, the gap between germline ends came to 6 bases. CDR1 SGHRS and CDR2 YFSETQ come from the germline V gene. The CDR3 extends over 12 amino acids.

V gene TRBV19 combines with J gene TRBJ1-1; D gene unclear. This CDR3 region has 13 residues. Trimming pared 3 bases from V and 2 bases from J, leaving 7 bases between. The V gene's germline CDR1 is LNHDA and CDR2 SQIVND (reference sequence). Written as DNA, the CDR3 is TGTGCCAGTAGTATCCGGCTTAACACTGAAGCTTTCTTT. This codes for CASSIRLNTEAFF.

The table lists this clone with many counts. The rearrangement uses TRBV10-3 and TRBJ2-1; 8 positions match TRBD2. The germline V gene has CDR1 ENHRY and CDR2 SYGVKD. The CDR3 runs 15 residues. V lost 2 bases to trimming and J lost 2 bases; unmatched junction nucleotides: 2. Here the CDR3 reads CAISETGLAYNEQFF. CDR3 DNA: TGTGCCATCAGTGAGACGGGACTAGCCTACAATGAGCAGTTCTTC.

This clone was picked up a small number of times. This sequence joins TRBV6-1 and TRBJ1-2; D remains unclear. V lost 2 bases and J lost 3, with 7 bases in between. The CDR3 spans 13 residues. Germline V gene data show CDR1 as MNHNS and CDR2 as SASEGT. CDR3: CASSEWGDYGYTF. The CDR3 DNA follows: TGTGCCAGCAGTGAATGGGGAGACTATGGCTACACCTTC.

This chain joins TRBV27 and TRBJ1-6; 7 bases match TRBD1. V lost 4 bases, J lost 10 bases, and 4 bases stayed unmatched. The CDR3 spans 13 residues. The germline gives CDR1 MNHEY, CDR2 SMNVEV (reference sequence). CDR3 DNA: TGTGCCAGCAGTTACAGGGGCAGCTCACCCCTCCACTTT. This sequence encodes CASSYRGSSPLHF.